This T cell receptor beta chain comes out of a study of OX40 agonist ivuxolimab in advanced cancers. The wider study: Dose-escalation cases comprised hepatocellular carcinoma, melanoma, renal cell or head and neck cancer.

The protocol was immunoSEQ multiplex PCR, while the TCRdb copy is restricted to in-frame clones and leaves out a portion. The table has 73,000 or so clones, approximately 85% seen once; the top ten hold roughly 0.66%. The CDR3 has 15 residues. Trimming removed 3 bases at V and 2 bases at J, with 12 bases between. Germline loops: CDR1 SGDLS, CDR2 YYNGEE. On this clone: Its antigen is still unknown.

Notes on the study in general: The specificity for antigen of the expanded peripheral T cells was not determined. CD8+ T cells were the subset that, on average, had more expanded clones than CD4+. By week 6 at 0.1 to 3.0 mg/kg, blood CD4+ and CD8+ T cells had expanded clonally.

The sequence was collected from an adult with an advanced solid tumor such as melanoma, head and neck, liver or kidney cancer. The V and J genes are TRBV9 and TRBJ1-3, with D tentatively TRBD1 (5 bases). The material was CD4+ or CD8+ T cells sorted from blood, obtained in a trial of the OX40 agonist ivuxolimab. The CDR3 bases are TGTGCCAGCAGCGCAGGGAATCGACCTGGAAACACCATATATTTT. Translated, it gives CASSAGNRPGNTIYF.